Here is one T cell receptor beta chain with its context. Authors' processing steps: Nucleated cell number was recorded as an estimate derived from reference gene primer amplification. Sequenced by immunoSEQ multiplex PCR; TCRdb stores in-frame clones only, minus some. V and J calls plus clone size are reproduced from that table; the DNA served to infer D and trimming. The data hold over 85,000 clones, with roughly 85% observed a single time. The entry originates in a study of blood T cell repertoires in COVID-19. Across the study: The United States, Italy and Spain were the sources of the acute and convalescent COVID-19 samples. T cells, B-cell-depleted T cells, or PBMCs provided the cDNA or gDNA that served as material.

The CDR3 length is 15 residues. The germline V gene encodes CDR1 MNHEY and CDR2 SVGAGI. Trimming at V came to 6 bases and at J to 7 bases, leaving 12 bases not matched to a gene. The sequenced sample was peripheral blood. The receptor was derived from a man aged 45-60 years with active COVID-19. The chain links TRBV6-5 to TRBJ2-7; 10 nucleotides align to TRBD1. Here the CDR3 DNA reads TGTGCCAGCAGAGTATCCGGGACAGGGGTAAGGGAGCAGTACTTC. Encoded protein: CASRVSGTGVREQYF.